These 32 T cell receptor beta chains came from one sample sequenced in a study of blood T cells in healthy people across ages. The second PCR ran roughly 7 to 12 cycles with a sample-barcoded 5' primer and J-beta primers. Each CDR3 protein gets one entry after TCRdb re-called the 5' RACE reads with MiXCR. The sample records about 570,000 distinct CDR3 sequences, 25% to 30% being singletons. The sequenced material came from blood. The source is a woman in her seventies in good health.

The CDR3 region is CSIRQATNEKLFF. The CDR3 coding sequence is TGCAGCATTAGACAGGCAACTAATGAAAAACTGTTTTTT. This chain joins TRBV29-1 and TRBJ1-4; a weak D match, TRBD1 (6 bases). Trimming removed 8 bases from V and 0 bases from J, with 10 bases in between. Per the germline V gene, CDR1 is SQVTM and CDR2 is ANQGSEA. The CDR3 extends over 13 amino acids.

About this clonotype: At one boundary the junction diverges from the germline segment, which might be a read error. This sequence joins TRBV6-1 and TRBJ2-5; D unclear. Judging by the DNA end, TRBJ2-7 fits better; the J call may be wrong. The germline CDR1 and CDR2 sequences are MNHNS and SASEGT. This CDR3 is 15 amino acids long. The CDR3 region has the DNA TGTGCCAGCAGTGACGAAGGTCCCCTATCCTCCGAGCAGTACTTC. Protein: CASSDEGPLSSEQYF.

This clonotype appeared a few times. V is TRBV5-1 and J is TRBJ1-2; the match to TRBD1 covers 8 bases. This CDR3 contains 15 residues. Germline CDR1 and CDR2: SGHRS and YFSETQ. Germline trimming cut 0 bases from V and 4 bases from J; bases unmatched to any gene: 5. The CDR3 spells CASSLGGQAPYGYTF. The CDR3 DNA sequence: TGCGCCAGCAGCTTGGGGGGACAGGCGCCCTATGGCTACACCTTC.

This clonotype came up a few times. The chain is built from TRBV29-1 and TRBJ2-2, with 7 positions matching TRBD2. The CDR3 has 15 residues. Trimming at V came to 7 bases and at J to 2 bases, leaving 10 bases not matched to a gene. Germline V CDR1 and CDR2: SQVTM, ANQGSEA. The CDR3 is CSGWTRAHNTGELFF. CDR3 sequence (DNA): TGCAGCGGTTGGACTAGAGCCCATAACACCGGGGAGCTGTTTTTT.

This clonotype has just a few counts. The chain has TRBV4-2 and TRBJ1-4; 9 bases line up with TRBD1. This CDR3 is built from 13 residues. V was pared by 4 bases and J by 14 bases, with 8 bases of the junction left unmatched. Per the germline V gene, CDR1 is LGHNA and CDR2 is YNFKEQ. CDR3 coding DNA: TGTGCCAGCAGCCGGGACAGGGTGGCCCTCCTGTTTTTT. This encodes CASSRDRVALLFF.

The gene calls are TRBV20-1 and TRBJ2-5, with TRBD2 matching 7 bases. Germline V lookup: CDR1 DFQATT, CDR2 SNEGSKA (reference sequence). The junction had 10 bases not matched to a gene; V was cut back by 0 bases and J by 6 bases. The CDR3 has 15 residues. The CDR3 region has the DNA TGCAGTGCTAGAGATCCCCTTACTAGCGTGAAGACCCAGTACTTC. Protein product: CSARDPLTSVKTQYF.

This rearrangement joins TRBV7-2 to TRBJ2-1; D unresolved. This CDR3 is 12 amino acids long. V was trimmed by 4 bases and J by 7 bases, leaving 8 bases between them. Germline-derived CDR1 and CDR2 are SGHTA and FQGNSA. CDR3 sequence reads: CASSSPANEQFF. The CDR3 region has the DNA TGTGCCAGCAGCTCCCCCGCGAATGAGCAGTTCTTC.

This chain links TRBV5-1 with TRBJ2-7; 7 bases match TRBD2. The germline V gene encodes CDR1 SGHRS and CDR2 YFSETQ. The ends lost 4 bases at V and 0 bases at J; junction bases unmatched: 1. The CDR3 contains 13 residues. CDR3 in amino acids: CASSRDYSYEQYF. The CDR3 nucleotides are TGCGCCAGCAGCAGGGACTACTCCTACGAGCAGTACTTC.

In this sample, this clonotype turned up a few times. Written as DNA, the CDR3 is TGTGCCAGTAGTATTTCGGAATTTTCCTACAATGAGCAGTTCTTC. It specifies CASSISEFSYNEQFF. The V call is TRBV19, the J call TRBJ2-1, with D hard to call. The germline V and J ends were trimmed by 3 bases and 1 base, with 10 bases remaining between them. The CDR3 loop spans 15 amino acids. The germline V gene encodes CDR1 LNHDA and CDR2 SQIVND (reference sequence).

This clonotype occurred once. The rearrangement links TRBV5-6 to TRBJ2-5; D not certain. The J call may be wrong; the DNA end is better matched by TRBJ2-7. The germline V gene encodes CDR1 SGHDT and CDR2 YYEEEE. The length of the CDR3 is 16 residues. The CDR3 reads CASSFRSEQKIYEQYF. The CDR3 nucleotides read TGTGCCAGCAGCTTTAGGTCAGAACAGAAAATCTACGAGCAGTACTTC.

The V gene is TRBV20-1, the J gene TRBJ2-7, with TRBD2 as a possible D gene (6 bases). The CDR3 consists of 13 residues. From germline, CDR1 is DFQATT and CDR2 SNEGSKA (reference sequence). Between the trimmed V and J ends, which lost 5 bases and 7 bases, there was a span of 18 bases. The CDR3 reads CSAEAGYAGEQYF. The DNA for the CDR3 is TGCAGTGCTGAGGCGGGGTACGCAGGAGAGCAGTACTTC.

This clonotype was picked up a small number of times. V gene TRBV7-2 combines with J gene TRBJ2-7, with TRBD2 matching over 9 bases. Trimming removed 4 bases from V and 0 bases from J; junction bases left unmatched: 10. The germline V gene has CDR1 SGHTA and CDR2 FQGNSA. This CDR3 is 17 amino acids long. This CDR3 is CASSYGSGGPPSYEQYF. The CDR3 DNA reads TGTGCCAGCAGCTACGGGAGCGGGGGGCCACCCTCCTACGAGCAGTACTTC.

This clonotype was seen more than once but under ten times. The rearrangement uses TRBV7-2 and TRBJ2-5, with D hard to call. Between the trimmed V and J ends, which lost 1 base and 6 bases, there was a span of 6 bases. The CDR3 has 12 residues. CDR1 is SGHTA, CDR2 FQGNSA, per germline. The CDR3 DNA sequence: TGTGCCAGCAGCTTAGTTGTCCAGACCCAGTACTTC. Amino acids: CASSLVVQTQYF.

This clonotype was seen more than once but under ten times. This sequence joins TRBV2 and TRBJ2-5; 10 bases agree with TRBD2. This CDR3 contains 17 residues. The germline V gene has CDR1 SNHLY and CDR2 FYNNEI. V dropped 3 bases and J dropped 3; count of bases not matched to a gene: 10. The CDR3 region is CASSERTSGGRKETQYF. In DNA, the CDR3 is TGTGCCAGCAGTGAGAGGACTAGCGGAGGACGTAAAGAGACCCAGTACTTC.

This clonotype appeared a few times. V usage is TRBV21-1 and J usage is TRBJ1-3; the table's D call of TRBD1 was not tested on the DNA. TRBV21-1 represents a pseudogene. There are 20 residues in the CDR3. CDR3 residues: CASSGTIGDKLPVSGNTIYF. The CDR3 bases are TGTGCCAGCAGCGGAACAATAGGGGACAAACTCCCCGTCTCTGGAAACACCATATATTTT.

J is TRBJ2-7 and V is TRBV10-3; a weak D match, TRBD1 (5 bases). The CDR3 is 14 amino acids. Per the germline V gene, CDR1 is ENHRY and CDR2 is SYGVKD. Trimming removed 10 bases at V and 3 bases at J, with 19 bases between. The CDR3 DNA is TGTGCCAACTCTCTGACCCAGGGTGGCTACGAGCAGTACTTC. It encodes CANSLTQGGYEQYF.

This clonotype was observed a handful of times. The chain uses TRBV29-1 and TRBJ2-5, with 8 bases fitting TRBD2. The DNA end is more similar to TRBJ2-1, so the J call may be wrong. The CDR3 covers 13 residues. Germline CDR1 is SQVTM and CDR2 is ANQGSEA. The CDR3 DNA is TGCAGCGAAAAAAGCGGGGGCCACGAGGAGCAGTTCTTC. This gives the protein CSEKSGGHEEQFF.

In this sample, this clonotype turned up a few times. A clone one base away is much larger, so this may be a read error. This chain joins TRBV7-9 and TRBJ2-1; 9 positions agree with TRBD2. With V trimmed by 5 bases and J by 4 bases, 6 bases remained unmatched. Germline V gene data show CDR1 as SEHNR and CDR2 as FQNEAQ (reference sequence). The CDR3 extends over 15 amino acids. CDR3 in amino acids: CASSPGTSRYNEQFF. The CDR3 DNA reads TGTGCCAGCAGCCCCGGGACTAGCCGGTACAATGAGCAGTTCTTC.

This chain uses TRBV20-1 with TRBJ1-5, with D hard to call. Germline CDR1 and CDR2: DFQATT and SNEGSKA (reference sequence). V lost 4 bases and J 1 base, leaving 14 bases between the germline ends. The CDR3 covers 15 residues. The CDR3 coding sequence is TGCAGTGCTAAGGCTCCGGACGGAAGCAATCAGCCCCAGCATTTT. Protein: CSAKAPDGSNQPQHF.

The table lists this clonotype with a few counts. The CDR3 loop is CASSPPSGEMTQHF. In DNA form, the CDR3 reads TGTGCCAGCAGCCCGCCTAGCGGGGAGATGACGCAGCATTTT. The chain couples TRBV7-9 to TRBJ2-3; no firm D call. With the DNA end fitting TRBJ1-5 better, the J assignment may be wrong. Germline-derived CDR1 and CDR2 are SEHNR and FQNEAQ (reference sequence). The CDR3 totals 14 residues.

This clonotype has only a few counts. The chain is built from TRBV20-1 and TRBJ1-1; D gene ambiguous. Germline CDR1 reads DFQATT; CDR2 reads SNEGSKA (reference sequence). The CDR3 has 14 amino acids. Trimming took off 3 bases at V and 3 bases at J, with 14 bases between the two ends. The DNA of the CDR3 is TGCAGTGCTAGTAGGGCGGTCGGGGACACTGAAGCTTTCTTT. Amino acid sequence: CSASRAVGDTEAFF.

This clonotype turned up a few times. The chain couples TRBV5-1 to TRBJ1-1; D might be TRBD1 (5 bases). Trimming left V 6 bases short and J 4 bases short, with 13 bases between. CDR1 and CDR2 (germline): SGHRS, YFSETQ. The CDR3 is 13 amino acids. CDR3 protein: CASTQGISTEAFF. In nucleotides, the CDR3 is TGCGCCAGCACCCAGGGTATAAGCACTGAAGCTTTCTTT.

A few counts support this clonotype. The rearrangement links TRBV7-2 to TRBJ1-5, with TRBD1 as a possible D gene (6 bases). Per germline, CDR1 SGHTA and CDR2 FQGNSA. The CDR3 consists of 14 residues. The V and J ends lost 2 bases and 7 bases respectively, with 12 bases between them. The CDR3 loop reads CASSLIAGAQPQHF. Written as DNA, the CDR3 is TGTGCCAGCAGCTTAATCGCAGGGGCACAGCCCCAGCATTTT.

The rearrangement joins TRBV6-1 to TRBJ2-2; TRBD2 matches at 7 bases. J gave up 9 bases and V 5 bases, and 15 bases lay outside the gene matches. This CDR3 has 16 amino acids. Germline V lookup: CDR1 MNHNS, CDR2 SASEGT. The CDR3 DNA is TGTGCCAGCAGTCCTTGGACTAGTGTTGAGACCAGGGAGCTGTTTTTT. Residues: CASSPWTSVETRELFF.

This sequence joins TRBV18 and TRBJ2-6; no reliable D call. V lost 0 bases, J lost 1 base, and 7 bases lay in between. CDR1 is KGHSH, CDR2 LQKENI, per germline. The CDR3 extends over 16 amino acids. The CDR3 is CASSPPRQSGANVLTF. For the CDR3, the DNA is TGTGCCAGCTCACCACCGCGGCAGTCTGGGGCCAACGTCCTGACTTTC. Variable domain in full (rest from reference TRBV18 and TRBJ2-6): NAGVMQNPRHLVRRRGQEARLRCSPMKGHSHVYWYRQLPEEGLKFMVYLQKENIIDESGMPKERFSAEFPKEGPSILRIQQVVRGDSAAYFCASSPPRQSGANVLTFGAGSRLTVL.

The CDR3 reads CASSRGQTYGYTF. The CDR3 nucleotides are TGTGCCAGCAGCCGGGGACAGACCTATGGCTACACCTTC. The chain is built from TRBV13 and TRBJ1-2, with 7 nucleotides matching TRBD1. Germline lookup yields CDR1 PRHDT and CDR2 FYEKMQ (reference sequence). The CDR3 covers 13 residues. Trimming cost V 5 bases and J 4 bases; bases outside gene matches: 4. Full variable domain (missing parts from reference TRBV13 and TRBJ1-2): AAGVIQSPRHLIKEKRETATLKCYPIPRHDTVYWYQQGPGQDPQFLISFYEKMQSDKGSIPDRFSAQQFSDYHSELNMSSLELGDSALYFCASSRGQTYGYTFGSGTRLTVV.

This clonotype was counted only a few times. The chain links TRBV12-3 or TRBV12-4 to TRBJ2-4, with 10 bases lining up with TRBD1. V shed 5 bases and J 7 bases; nucleotides not matched to a gene: 11. The CDR3 covers 16 residues. As DNA, the CDR3 is TGTGCCAGCAGTAGCCGACGACAGGGGGCTCGGAACATTCAGTACTTC. Its protein is CASSSRRQGARNIQYF.

The chain is built from TRBV12-3 or TRBV12-4 and TRBJ2-4, with TRBD1 as a possible D gene (6 bases). V gave up 5 bases and J gave up 1 base, with 12 bases separating them. CDR3 length: 15 amino acids. CDR3 residues: CASSPTGLAKNIQYF. DNA for the CDR3: TGTGCCAGCAGTCCTACAGGGTTGGCCAAAAACATTCAGTACTTC.

The chain recombines TRBV7-3 with TRBJ1-1, with a weak D call TRBD1 (5 bases). Germline values: CDR1 SGHTA, CDR2 FQGTGA. V was pared by 2 bases and J by 5 bases, with 12 bases between. CDR3 size: 14 residues. The CDR3 nucleotides read TGTGCCAGCAGCTTAGTGGGGGAGGGGACTGAAGCTTTCTTT. Translation: CASSLVGEGTEAFF. The full variable domain, rest sourced from reference TRBV7-3 and TRBJ1-1, is GAGVSQTPSNKVTEKGKYVELRCDPISGHTALYWYRQSLGQGPEFLIYFQGTGAADDSGLPNDRFFAVRPEGSVSTLKIQRTERGDSAVYLCASSLVGEGTEAFFGQGTRLTVV.

V gene TRBV2 combines with J gene TRBJ1-4; D gene ambiguous. CDR3 length: 12 amino acids. Per the germline V gene, CDR1 is SNHLY and CDR2 is FYNNEI. The ends were cut back, 6 bases at V and 13 bases at J, with 15 bases in the middle. The CDR3 sequence: CASSYETHRLFF. As DNA, the CDR3 is TGTGCCAGCAGCTATGAAACCCATAGACTGTTTTTT.

The V and J genes are TRBV7-9 and TRBJ2-7; D remains unclear. Per the germline V gene, CDR1 is SEHNR and CDR2 is FQNEAQ (reference sequence). This CDR3 is built from 11 residues. Trimming took off 10 bases at V and 2 bases at J, with 9 bases between the two ends. Here the CDR3 DNA reads TGTGCCATACTACCACCCTACGAGCAGTACTTC. Amino acids: CAILPPYEQYF.

This clonotype was picked up a small number of times. The chain joins TRBV4-2 to TRBJ2-5; perhaps TRBD1 as D (6 bases). The assigned J gene may be wrong: the sequence end matches TRBJ2-1 better. Germline CDR1 is LGHNA and CDR2 is YNFKEQ. This CDR3 comprises 15 residues. Here the CDR3 DNA reads TGTGCCAGCAGCCGAGAAAGGGGGAGTGAACGCCCCCAGTTCTTC. As protein: CASSRERGSERPQFF.